These T cell receptor beta chains were read from a single sample in a study of cytomegalovirus exposure and HLA in healthy donors. Some clones are missing from TCRdb's copy, which holds only in-frame ones; the method was immunoSEQ multiplex PCR. The top ten clones hold over 0.65% of a sample with 150,000 to 200,000 clones, 80% to 90% of them seen once. The sequenced sample consisted of PBMCs. All receptors derive from a woman aged 18-29 years in good health and CMV-seronegative. Each CDR3 is given with its conserved first and last residue. Fields, in order: V gene, clone size, J gene, CDR3 length, D gene, CDR3 DNA, CDR3 protein. A D gene is named only where the DNA matches it firmly. Some rows have no size entry. The others give once, few or many, or a class for an expanded clone.

>TRBV2|few|TRBJ1-1|11|NA
TGTGCCAGCAGGGGGGGCACTGAAGCTTTCTTT
CASRGGTEAFF
>TRBV30|once|TRBJ2-1|12|NA
TGTGCCTGGAGTAGGGGCGGCAATGAGCAGTTCTTC
CAWSRGGNEQFF
>TRBV6-1|NA|TRBJ1-5|17|NA
TGTGCCAGCAGTGAACCGCTGACACGAAATAGCAATCAGCCCCAGCATTTT
CASSEPLTRNSNQPQHF
>TRBV19|NA|TRBJ2-2|14|NA
TGTGCCAGTAGAGGACAGAGGAACACCGGGGAGCTGTTTTTT
CASRGQRNTGELFF
>TRBV30|few|TRBJ1-1|16|TRBD1
TGTGCCTGGAGCCATAAGGGGACAGGGCTGAACACTGAAGCTTTCTTT
CAWSHKGTGLNTEAFF
>TRBV28|NA|TRBJ1-2|12|NA
TGTGCCACCCGAGGGTCTAACTATGGCTACACCTTC
CATRGSNYGYTF
>TRBV6-6|NA|TRBJ2-7|13|NA
TGTGCCAGCAGAACTCTTGGGGTGAGCGGGCAGCACTTC
CASRTLGVSGQHF
>TRBV27|NA|TRBJ2-4|15|NA
TGTGCCAGCAGTTCCGATAGCGGGCAGGGGAACATTCAGTACTTC
CASSSDSGQGNIQYF
>TRBV28|NA|TRBJ2-1|15|TRBD2
TGTGCCAGCAGTCGCCTAGCGGGCACCTACAATGAGCAGTTCTTC
CASSRLAGTYNEQFF
>TRBV6-4|few|TRBJ2-3|16|NA
TGTGCCAGCAGCCGTCACAGCGGCAGAGACACAGATACGCAGTATTTT
CASSRHSGRDTDTQYF
>TRBV7-8|NA|TRBJ2-5|17|TRBD2
TGTGCCAGCAGCCACGGTAGGGGACTAGCGAACCAAGAGACCCAGTACTTC
CASSHGRGLANQETQYF
>TRBV9|NA|TRBJ1-5|15|NA
TGTGCCAGCAGCGTAGAAGGGGGAAACAATCAGCCCCAGCATTTT
CASSVEGGNNQPQHF
>TRBV10-3|NA|TRBJ2-3|14|NA
TGTGCCATCAGTGTGGACTACAACGTTAGAACGCAGTATTTT
CAISVDYNVRTQYF
>TRBV2|few|TRBJ2-5|13|TRBD2
TGTGCCAGCAGTCCCCGGGAGGGGGGGGGCCAGTACTTC
CASSPREGGGQYF
>TRBV2|NA|TRBJ1-5|15|NA
TGTGCCAGCAGTGAAACCACAGATTCTGGCCAGCCCCAGCATTTT
CASSETTDSGQPQHF
>TRBV5-5|NA|TRBJ2-5|14|TRBD1
TGTGCCAGCAGCCACGGGACAGTGCAAGAGACCCAGTACTTC
CASSHGTVQETQYF
>TRBV28|few|TRBJ1-5|15|NA
TGTGCCAGCAGGCGCTACAGGGATAGCAATCAGCCCCAGCATTTT
CASRRYRDSNQPQHF
>TRBV6-5|NA|TRBJ2-2|14|NA
TGTGCCAGCAGTCGAGACAGAAACACCGGGGAGCTGTTTTTT
CASSRDRNTGELFF
>TRBV4-2|few|TRBJ2-3|18|TRBD2
TGTGCCAGCAGCCGACCAGGGAGGAGCGGGAGTGGTGTAGATACGCAGTATTTT
CASSRPGRSGSGVDTQYF
>TRBV28|NA|TRBJ1-2|14|TRBD1
TGTGCCAGCAGTACGCCGGGACAGGGGAAAGGCTACACCTTC
CASSTPGQGKGYTF
>TRBV18|NA|TRBJ2-1|14|TRBD2
TGTGCCAGCTCCCTGGGACTAGCGGGACGTGAGCAGTTCTTC
CASSLGLAGREQFF
>TRBV4-1|once|TRBJ2-7|16|NA
TGCGCCAGCAGCCAAGAATCGGCTAGCAGTTCCTACGAGCAGTACTTC
CASSQESASSSYEQYF
>TRBV5-6|NA|TRBJ1-1|15|TRBD1
TGTGCCAGCACCGGGGGGACAGGGTGGTTCCCTGAAGCTTTCTTT
CASTGGTGWFPEAFF
>TRBV19|NA|TRBJ2-2|15|TRBD1
TGTGCCAGTAGTACCGACAGGGGGGGCACCGGGGAGCTGTTTTTT
CASSTDRGGTGELFF
>TRBV28|NA|TRBJ2-7|14|TRBD2
TGTGCCAGCAGTACAACTAGCGTCTCCTACGAGCAGTACTTC
CASSTTSVSYEQYF
>TRBV11-3|NA|TRBJ2-3|13|NA
TGTGCCAGCAGCTTACGTTTCTCAGATACGCAGTATTTT
CASSLRFSDTQYF
>TRBV11-3|NA|TRBJ2-5|12|TRBD1
TGTGCCAGCAGCCAGGGGGAAGAGACCCAGTACTTC
CASSQGEETQYF
>TRBV7-2|NA|TRBJ1-3|13|NA
TGTGCCAGCAGCTTGGACCCTAACGGACAGACGAATTTT
CASSLDPNGQTNF
>TRBV10-2|NA|TRBJ1-5|18|TRBD1
TGCGCCAGCAGTGAGTCGCGGCAGGGGGTCTTCAGGAATCAGCCCCAGCATTTT
CASSESRQGVFRNQPQHF
>TRBV4-1|NA|TRBJ2-4|20|TRBD1
TGCGCCAGCAGCCAAGAGGTCGGGACAGGGCGAATTGGGGAACAAAACATTCAGTACTTC
CASSQEVGTGRIGEQNIQYF
>TRBV30|NA|TRBJ1-1|14|TRBD1
TGTGCCTGGAAGGGGACAGGGGTTATCCGAGAAGCTTTCTTT
CAWKGTGVIREAFF
>TRBV23-1|NA|TRBJ2-1|18|TRBD2
TGCGCCAGCAGTCCGCCGGAGGGACTAGCGTACTCCTACAATGAGCAGTTCTTC
CASSPPEGLAYSYNEQFF
>TRBV5-1|NA|TRBJ1-4|14|TRBD1
TGCGCCAGCAGCTTGACAGGGGGCAGTGAAAAACTGTTTTTT
CASSLTGGSEKLFF
>TRBV27|NA|TRBJ1-2|16|NA
TGTGCCAGCAAGGGGACTGCTGCACAGGATCTCTATGGCTACACCTTC
CASKGTAAQDLYGYTF
>TRBV7-2|once|TRBJ1-1|13|TRBD1
TGTGCCAGCAGCACAAACAGGGGCACTGAAGCTTTCTTT
CASSTNRGTEAFF
>TRBV27|NA|TRBJ2-7|15|NA
TGTGCCAGCAGTCCCCGGGACAAGAGCTCCTACGAGCAGTACTTC
CASSPRDKSSYEQYF
>TRBV19|NA|TRBJ1-5|15|NA
TGTGCCACCGCAGGTCGAGGGAGCAGGAATCAGCCCCAGCATTTT
CATAGRGSRNQPQHF
>TRBV7-3|NA|TRBJ2-7|14|NA
TGTGCCAGCAGCCCAGGTAGTCAGGCCTACGAGCAGTACTTC
CASSPGSQAYEQYF
>TRBV7-2|NA|TRBJ2-1|12|NA
TGTGCCAGCAGTCGGACGGGGAATGAGCAGTTCTTC
CASSRTGNEQFF
>TRBV9|NA|TRBJ2-1|14|TRBD2
TGTGCCAGCAGCGTAGCGGCGGGAGGGTATGAGCAGTTCTTC
CASSVAAGGYEQFF
>TRBV19|NA|TRBJ1-1|14|TRBD1
TGTGCCAGTACGGACAGGGGGTTGAACACTGAAGCTTTCTTT
CASTDRGLNTEAFF
>TRBV18|once|TRBJ2-2|16|NA
TGTGCCAGCTCAGCAACCGGGACACTGAGCACCGGGGAGCTGTTTTTT
CASSATGTLSTGELFF
>TRBV9|NA|TRBJ2-7|14|NA
TGTGCCAGCAGCGTCCGACAGTTTTCCTACGAGCAGTACTTC
CASSVRQFSYEQYF
>TRBV7-6|NA|TRBJ2-2|15|TRBD2
TGTGCCAGCAGCTTAGGAAGCGGGAGGAACGGGGAGCTGTTTTTT
CASSLGSGRNGELFF
>TRBV19|NA|TRBJ2-7|20|TRBD2
TGTGCCAGTAGTGCCCTCATCCCGGCTAGCGGGGAAATGAGCTCCTACGAGCAGTACTTC
CASSALIPASGEMSSYEQYF